This TCR beta chain was captured in a study of blood T cells in healthy people across ages. With a J-beta primer mix and a sample-barcoded 5' primer, a second PCR ran about 7 to 12 cycles. Each CDR3 protein gets one entry after TCRdb re-called the 5' RACE reads with MiXCR. Of fewer than 2,000,000 distinct CDR3 sequences detected, 39% appear once; the ten largest clones hold 20% to 25%. Trimming removed 8 bases from V and 2 bases from J, with 10 bases in between. Germline V gives CDR1 SGHTA, CDR2 FQGNSA. The CDR3 sequence is 12 residues long. This clonotype was picked up many times. The J gene is TRBJ2-7, the V gene TRBV7-2; D call uncertain. The sequencing sample was made of blood. The TCR comes from a human donor in good health. CDR3 nucleotides: TGTGCCAGCTCACCTCAGGCCTACGAGCAGTACTTC. Its protein is CASSPQAYEQYF.